This T cell receptor (beta chain) appears in the sequencing data of a study of patients and donors after allogeneic stem cell transplantation. This CDR3 spans 13 amino acids. Germline V gene sequence: CDR1 SGHRS, CDR2 YFSETQ. Trimming removed 4 bases from V and 10 bases from J, with 14 bases in between. Using its own MiXCR run on the RT-PCR reads, TCRdb lists one record per CDR3 protein. The sample shows about a million distinct CDR3 sequences, around 17% of them seen only once. The gene calls are TRBV5-1 and TRBJ1-4, with no clear D. The TCR was taken from a human donor who was either an allogeneic HSCT recipient or a stem cell or donor lymphocyte infusion donor (not recorded which). It is not recorded whose cells these are; they may come from a transplant donor. The sequenced sample was blood, either unsorted or a sorted T cell fraction (not recorded which). CDR3 protein: CASSAGKGGKLFF. The CDR3 DNA reads TGCGCCAGCAGCGCGGGGAAGGGCGGAAAACTGTTTTTT.